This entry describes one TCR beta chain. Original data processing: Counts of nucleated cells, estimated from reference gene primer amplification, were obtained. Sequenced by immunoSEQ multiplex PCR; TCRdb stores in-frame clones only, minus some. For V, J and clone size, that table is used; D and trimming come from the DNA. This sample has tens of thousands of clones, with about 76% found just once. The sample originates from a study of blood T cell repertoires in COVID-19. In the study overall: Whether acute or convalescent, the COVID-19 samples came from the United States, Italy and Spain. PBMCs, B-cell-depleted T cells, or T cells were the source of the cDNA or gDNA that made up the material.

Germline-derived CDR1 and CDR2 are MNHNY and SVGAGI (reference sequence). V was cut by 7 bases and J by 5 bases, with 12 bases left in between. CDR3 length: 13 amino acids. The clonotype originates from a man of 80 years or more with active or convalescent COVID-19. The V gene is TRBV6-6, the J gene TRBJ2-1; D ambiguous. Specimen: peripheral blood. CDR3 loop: CASTWSPDNEQFF. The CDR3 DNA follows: TGTGCCAGCACGTGGTCTCCAGACAATGAGCAGTTCTTC.